This passage covers 27 T cell receptor beta chains from one sample sequenced in a study of blood T cell repertoires in COVID-19. Method: immunoSEQ multiplex PCR; TCRdb's copy keeps in-frame clones and lacks some. This sample has 80,000 to 95,000 clones; roughly 86% occur once, and the top ten carry approximately 17%. Sequenced sample: peripheral blood. These TCRs come from a human donor in a cohort sampled during active COVID-19.

The rearrangement uses TRBV10-3 and TRBJ1-1; D is possibly TRBD1 (6 bases). The CDR3 length is 13 residues. Trimming took 10 bases from V and 4 from J, leaving 16 bases between them. The germline V gene encodes CDR1 ENHRY and CDR2 SYGVKD. DNA for the CDR3: TGTGCCAACACACAGGGTTTAGGCACTGAAGCTTTCTTT. Translation gives CANTQGLGTEAFF.

The J gene is TRBJ2-5, the V gene TRBV9; 9 bases line up with TRBD2. The V gene's germline CDR1 is SGDLS and CDR2 YYNGEE. The CDR3 has 16 amino acids. J gave up 4 bases and V 2 bases, and 9 bases lay outside the gene matches. The CDR3 DNA follows: TGTGCCAGCAGCGTGACCGGGGCTAGCGGGGTAGAGACCCAGTACTTC. Its protein is CASSVTGASGVETQYF.

The rearrangement joins TRBV20-1 to TRBJ1-2; no clear D gene. Germline assignment: CDR1 DFQATT and CDR2 SNEGSKA (reference sequence). Trimming shortened V by 6 bases and J by 4 bases, and 6 bases separated the two germline ends. This CDR3 comprises 10 residues. The CDR3 region is CSATAYGYTF. CDR3 nucleotide sequence: TGCAGTGCCACAGCCTATGGCTACACCTTC.

This clone was recorded only once. This chain joins TRBV11-2 and TRBJ2-1; D unresolved. V lost 3 bases to trimming and J lost 10 bases, with 7 bases between them. This CDR3 has 11 amino acids. CDR1 is SGHAT and CDR2 is FQNNGV in the germline V gene. The CDR3 sequence: CASSFSQEQFF. As DNA, the CDR3 is TGTGCCAGCAGCTTTTCTCAGGAGCAGTTCTTC. Variable domain in full (rest from reference TRBV11-2 and TRBJ2-1): EAGVAQSPRYKIIEKRQSVAFWCNPISGHATLYWYQQILGQGPKLLIQFQNNGVVDDSQLPKDRFSAERLKGVDSTLKIQPAKLEDSAVYLCASSFSQEQFFGPGTRLTVL.

This clone was seen just once. The chain links TRBV4-3 to TRBJ2-3; 10 nucleotides line up with TRBD1. This CDR3 comprises 16 residues. V was clipped by 3 bases and J by 4 bases; unmatched bases: 7. Germline V gene data show CDR1 as LGHNA and CDR2 as YSLEER. CDR3 nucleotide sequence: TGCGCCAGCAGCCAGGAGGACAGGGGGTGGGCAGATACGCAGTATTTT. This gives the protein CASSQEDRGWADTQYF.

The chain couples TRBV30 to TRBJ2-6; D gene ambiguous. This CDR3 is built from 12 residues. Germline lookup yields CDR1 GTSNPN and CDR2 SVGIG (reference sequence). V was cut by 4 bases and J by 3 bases, with 4 bases left in between. This CDR3 is CAWTGGANVLTF. The CDR3 DNA is TGTGCCTGGACAGGTGGGGCCAACGTCCTGACTTTC.

This chain links TRBV18 with TRBJ1-2; 11 bases align to TRBD1. The CDR3 is 16 residues long. The trim removed 6 bases at V and 6 bases at J, leaving 12 bases unmatched. Per germline, CDR1 KGHSH and CDR2 LQKENI. CDR3: CASSQAQGQGEDGYTF. CDR3 coding DNA: TGTGCCAGCTCCCAAGCCCAGGGACAGGGGGAGGATGGCTACACCTTC.

This chain joins TRBV19 and TRBJ2-5; D possibly corresponds to TRBD1 (6 bases). This CDR3 contains 13 residues. Trimming removed 6 bases at V and 5 bases at J, with 13 bases between. The germline V gene encodes CDR1 LNHDA and CDR2 SQIVND (reference sequence). CDR3 loop: CASRTGPGETQYF. In DNA, the CDR3 is TGTGCCAGTAGAACAGGGCCGGGGGAGACCCAGTACTTC.

This clone has just a few counts. This rearrangement joins TRBV5-1 to TRBJ1-3; no reliable D call. The germline V gene has CDR1 SGHRS and CDR2 YFSETQ. Trimming removed 0 bases at V and 0 bases at J, with 10 bases between. The CDR3 totals 16 residues. The DNA for the CDR3 is TGCGCCAGCAGCTTGGGTCCAGCGTCCTCTGGAAACACCATATATTTT. The encoded protein is CASSLGPASSGNTIYF.

V and J are TRBV2 and TRBJ2-5, with a possible D match to TRBD1 (6 bases). V lost 5 bases, J lost 4 bases, and 11 bases lay in between. Germline V CDR1 and CDR2: SNHLY, FYNNEI. The CDR3 sequence is 13 residues long. CDR3 DNA sequence: TGTGCCAGCAGTCAACAGGGTGCAGAGACCCAGTACTTC. It encodes CASSQQGAETQYF.

CDR3 residues: CASSQSGQGGNSPLHF. For the CDR3, the DNA is TGCGCCAGCAGCCAATCGGGACAGGGAGGCAATTCACCCCTCCACTTT. The chain is built from TRBV4-3 and TRBJ1-6; 9 bases map to TRBD1. Germline trimming cut 2 bases from V and 7 bases from J; bases unmatched to any gene: 6. The CDR3 consists of 16 residues. Per germline, CDR1 LGHNA and CDR2 YSLEER.

This clone was observed a few times. The rearrangement joins TRBV6-5 to TRBJ2-2, with 11 positions matching TRBD2. The germline CDR1 and CDR2 sequences are MNHEY and SVGAGI. After removal of 6 bases from V and 5 bases from J, the junction contained 5 bases not matched to a gene. The CDR3 is 15 amino acids. The CDR3 protein is CASRAGTSGTGELFF. The DNA of the CDR3 is TGTGCCAGCAGGGCCGGGACTAGCGGTACCGGGGAGCTGTTTTTT.

The chain combines TRBV6-2 or TRBV6-3 with TRBJ2-7; D unclear. The CDR3 contains 14 residues. Germline loops: CDR1 MNHEY, CDR2 SVGEGT. The V end lost 1 base, the J end lost 5 bases, and 12 bases lay between the germline ends. CDR3 in amino acids: CASSYWSTEDEQYF. The CDR3 region has the DNA TGTGCCAGCAGTTACTGGTCGACTGAAGACGAGCAGTACTTC.

The rearrangement uses TRBV4-2 and TRBJ2-3; D is ambiguous. This CDR3 has 15 amino acids. Germline loops: CDR1 LGHNA, CDR2 YNFKEQ. Trimming left V 0 bases short and J 2 bases short, with 9 bases between. The CDR3 here is CASSQDRANTDTQYF. The CDR3, as DNA: TGTGCCAGCAGCCAAGATCGAGCTAACACAGATACGCAGTATTTT.

The rearrangement joins TRBV6-1 to TRBJ1-6; TRBD1 agrees at 8 bases. CDR1 and CDR2 from the germline V gene are MNHNS and SASEGT. The V segment lost 1 base and the J segment 9 bases; nucleotides outside the gene matches: 5. The CDR3 has 15 residues. The CDR3 loop is CASSEGGTGPSPLHF. CDR3 nucleotide sequence: TGTGCCAGCAGTGAAGGTGGGACAGGCCCTTCACCCCTCCACTTT.

The V and J genes are TRBV9 and TRBJ2-5; 11 nucleotides line up with TRBD2. Germline CDR1 is SGDLS and CDR2 is YYNGEE. The CDR3 contains 19 residues. Trimming at V came to 3 bases and at J to 5 bases, leaving 18 bases not matched to a gene. The CDR3 nucleotides read TGTGCCAGCAGCGCTAAAGGTGGGCTAGCGGGGGGTTTTGAGGAGACCCAGTACTTC. This encodes CASSAKGGLAGGFEETQYF.

The chain uses TRBV7-3 and TRBJ2-1; 7 bases map to TRBD1. The CDR3 has 11 residues. With 4 bases clipped from V and 14 bases from J, the junction kept 5 bases outside the gene matches. The V gene's germline CDR1 is SGHTA and CDR2 FQGTGA. The CDR3 sequence is CASSSGQVEFF. The CDR3 region has the DNA TGTGCCAGCAGCTCAGGACAGGTGGAGTTCTTC.

The chain is built from TRBV9 and TRBJ1-6; D remains unclear. Looked up from germline, CDR1 is SGDLS and CDR2 is YYNGEE. This CDR3 comprises 14 residues. The V and J ends lost 0 bases and 5 bases respectively, with 6 bases between them. The DNA of the CDR3 is TGTGCCAGCAGCGTAGGGCCCGATAATTCACCCCTCCACTTT. This sequence encodes CASSVGPDNSPLHF.

This clone was observed a few times. The V call is TRBV2, the J call TRBJ2-1; tentatively, D is TRBD2 (8 bases). Germline values: CDR1 SNHLY, CDR2 FYNNEI. The CDR3 is 15 residues long. V lost 5 bases to trimming and J lost 5 bases, with 16 bases between them. CDR3 in DNA: TGTGCCAGCAGTAAGGGGACAGCGGGGGACAATGAGCAGTTCTTC. Translating it yields CASSKGTAGDNEQFF. Together with reference TRBV2 and TRBJ2-1, the CDR3 gives the full variable domain: EPEVTQTPSHQVTQMGQEVILRCVPISNHLYFYWYRQILGQKVEFLVSFYNNEISEKSEIFDDQFSVERPDGSNFTLKIRSTKLEDSAMYFCASSKGTAGDNEQFFGPGTRLTVL.

This clone was detected once. The V and J genes are TRBV3-1 (or the pseudogene TRBV3-2) and TRBJ2-2; 9 positions agree with TRBD2. The J segment lost 0 bases and the V segment lost 1 base, leaving 9 bases of the junction unmatched. Germline lookup yields CDR1 LGHDT and CDR2 YNNKEL (reference sequence). CDR3 length: 19 residues. The chain's CDR3 is CASSQGGLAGETNTGELFF. As DNA, the CDR3 is TGTGCCAGCAGCCAAGGGGGACTAGCAGGAGAAACGAACACCGGGGAGCTGTTTTTT.

The rearrangement joins TRBV3-1 (or the pseudogene TRBV3-2) to TRBJ1-5, with 9 bases matching TRBD1. The ends lost 4 bases at V and 0 bases at J; junction bases unmatched: 10. The CDR3 is made up of 18 amino acids. CDR1 is LGHDT and CDR2 is YNNKEL in the germline V gene (reference sequence). CDR3 sequence reads: CASSLTPGQGHSNQPQHF. The CDR3 DNA follows: TGTGCCAGCAGCCTGACCCCGGGACAGGGACATAGCAATCAGCCCCAGCATTTT.

The J gene is TRBJ1-1, the V gene TRBV7-8; maybe TRBD1 (6 bases). CDR3 length: 15 residues. V gave up 1 base and J gave up 2 bases, with 11 bases separating them. Germline V CDR1 and CDR2: SGHVS, FQNEAQ. CDR3 in amino acids: CASSLDGQLNTEAFF. The CDR3 DNA reads TGTGCCAGCAGCTTAGATGGACAGTTAAACACTGAAGCTTTCTTT.

The J gene is TRBJ2-6, the V gene TRBV29-1, with D unclear. Per germline, CDR1 SQVTM and CDR2 ANQGSEA. Trimming took off 5 bases at V and 2 bases at J, with 13 bases between the two ends. The CDR3 consists of 15 residues. CDR3 sequence reads: CSVPTPGAGANVLTF. Here the CDR3 DNA reads TGCAGCGTTCCAACTCCGGGTGCTGGGGCCAACGTCCTGACTTTC.

V and J are TRBV18 and TRBJ1-4; perhaps TRBD1 as D (5 bases). The V end was cut by 6 bases, the J end by 7 bases, with 15 bases between. This CDR3 is built from 14 residues. The germline gives CDR1 KGHSH, CDR2 LQKENI. The CDR3 loop is CASSDTGGSEKLFF. The CDR3 DNA reads TGTGCCAGCTCGGACACCGGGGGAAGTGAAAAACTGTTTTTT.

This chain links TRBV5-6 with TRBJ1-1; possible D gene TRBD1, 5 bases. Germline V gives CDR1 SGHDT, CDR2 YYEEEE. This CDR3 is 14 amino acids long. V lost 4 bases and J 1 base, leaving 11 bases between the germline ends. CDR3 bases: TGTGCCAGCAGCCGGGGGACTACGAACACTGAAGCTTTCTTT. Translation gives CASSRGTTNTEAFF.

V and J are TRBV28 and TRBJ1-1; unclear D gene. This CDR3 is 11 amino acids long. Trimming left V 8 bases short and J 5 bases short, with 9 bases between. The germline CDR1 and CDR2 sequences are MDHEN and SYDVKM. CDR3 in amino acids: CASVTTTEAFF. CDR3 DNA sequence: TGTGCCAGCGTTACGACAACTGAAGCTTTCTTT.

This sequence joins TRBV5-1 and TRBJ2-1, with a tentative D call TRBD1 (5 bases). The V gene's germline CDR1 is SGHRS and CDR2 YFSETQ. The V end lost 0 bases, the J end lost 6 bases, and 10 bases lay between the germline ends. The CDR3 runs 14 residues. CDR3 in amino acids: CASSLVGRGNEQFF. In DNA form, the CDR3 reads TGCGCCAGCAGCTTGGTAGGTAGGGGCAATGAGCAGTTCTTC.